A selection of T cell receptor beta chains follows, all from one sample in a study of human T cells and chemical hapten exposure. TCRdb used MiXCR to reprocess the reads, holding one entry per CDR3 protein. The sample lists about 120,000 distinct CDR3 sequences, over 7% occurring once. The sequencing input was whole blood. The receptors originated from a human donor in good health. Some clones in this sample may be carry-over from other donors' samples. The CDR3 runs from the conserved cysteine through the conserved F or W. Each record gives: J gene, CDR3 length, D gene, V gene, clone size, CDR3 protein, CDR3 DNA. D genes are given only for firm matches. Size tells how often a clone was seen (once, few, many) or the class of an expanded clone, and some rows leave it out.

J: TRBJ2-3; length: 15; D: .; V: TRBV14; size: many; CDR3: CASSPYRLGADTQYF; DNA: TGTGCCAGCAGCCCCTACAGGTTGGGGGCAGATACGCAGTATTTT
J: TRBJ2-3; length: 14; D: .; V: TRBV7-2; size: many; CDR3: CASSLAGATDTQYF; DNA: TGTGCCAGCAGCTTAGCCGGGGCCACAGATACGCAGTATTTT
J: TRBJ1-1; length: 14; D: .; V: TRBV5-4; size: few; CDR3: CASIKEGRNTEAFF; DNA: TGTGCCAGCATCAAAGAGGGGAGGAACACTGAAGCTTTCTTT
J: TRBJ1-1; length: 15; D: TRBD1; V: TRBV12-3/TRBV12-4; size: many; CDR3: CASRGTGTGNTEAFF; DNA: TGTGCCAGCAGGGGGACCGGGACAGGGAACACTGAAGCTTTCTTT
J: TRBJ2-2; length: 18; D: .; V: TRBV4-1; size: few; CDR3: CASSQDLEAGANTGELFF; DNA: TGCGCCAGCAGCCAAGATCTGGAAGCAGGGGCGAACACCGGGGAGCTGTTTTTT
J: TRBJ1-1; length: 15; D: .; V: TRBV12-3/TRBV12-4; size: few; CDR3: CASSFGGRMNTEAFF; DNA: TGTGCCAGCAGTTTTGGGGGCAGGATGAACACTGAAGCTTTCTTT
J: TRBJ2-5; length: 13; D: .; V: TRBV10-2; size: .; CDR3: CASSDAGAETQYF; DNA: TGCGCCAGCAGTGATGCGGGGGCCGAGACCCAGTACTTC
J: TRBJ2-5; length: 15; D: .; V: TRBV11-2; size: many; CDR3: CASSPHGTAQETQYF; DNA: TGTGCCAGCAGCCCCCACGGGACTGCTCAAGAGACCCAGTACTTC
J: TRBJ2-3; length: 13; D: .; V: TRBV7-2; size: many; CDR3: CASSPRRTDTQYF; DNA: TGTGCCAGCAGCCCCCGAAGGACAGATACGCAGTATTTT
J: TRBJ1-1; length: 14; D: TRBD1; V: TRBV20-1; size: few; CDR3: CSARDSQGGTEAFF; DNA: TGCAGTGCTAGAGATTCGCAGGGGGGCACTGAAGCTTTCTTT
J: TRBJ1-1; length: 16; D: .; V: TRBV3-1; size: .; CDR3: CASSQDRRPTSTEAFF; DNA: TGTGCCAGCAGCCAAGATCGCAGGCCAACCTCCACTGAAGCTTTCTTT
J: TRBJ1-6; length: 14; D: .; V: TRBV12-3/TRBV12-4; size: .; CDR3: CASSLNEGGSPLHF; DNA: TGTGCCAGCAGTTTAAACGAAGGAGGCTCACCCCTCCACTTT
J: TRBJ2-3; length: 17; D: .; V: TRBV25-1; size: few; CDR3: CASSESILGGATDTQYF; DNA: TGTGCCAGCAGTGAATCTATCTTGGGTGGAGCCACAGATACGCAGTATTTT
J: TRBJ2-7; length: 11; D: .; V: TRBV5-4; size: .; CDR3: CASGWGYEQYF; DNA: TGTGCCAGCGGTTGGGGCTACGAGCAGTACTTC
J: TRBJ1-6; length: 17; D: TRBD1; V: TRBV7-2; size: few; CDR3: CASSLASTGALGSPLHF; DNA: TGTGCCAGCAGCTTAGCTTCGACAGGGGCGTTGGGTTCACCCCTCCACTTT
J: TRBJ2-5; length: 15; D: .; V: TRBV5-1; size: .; CDR3: CASSLPPGGQETQYF; DNA: TGCGCCAGCAGCTTACCCCCAGGGGGGCAAGAGACCCAGTACTTC
J: TRBJ1-6; length: 15; D: .; V: TRBV10-3; size: few; CDR3: CAISERALYNSPLHF; DNA: TGTGCCATCAGTGAGAGGGCCCTCTATAATTCACCCCTCCACTTT
J: TRBJ1-2; length: 15; D: TRBD1; V: TRBV14; size: few; CDR3: CASSRAGQGNYGYTF; DNA: TGTGCCAGCAGCCGGGCGGGACAGGGTAACTATGGCTACACCTTC
J: TRBJ2-2; length: 16; D: TRBD1; V: TRBV25-1; size: many; CDR3: CASSEAGGPNTGELFF; DNA: TGTGCCAGCAGTGAGGCAGGGGGCCCGAACACCGGGGAGCTGTTTTTT
J: TRBJ1-1; length: 12; D: .; V: TRBV29-1; size: .; CDR3: CSVEDRGPEAFF; DNA: TGCAGCGTTGAAGATCGAGGACCTGAAGCTTTCTTT
J: TRBJ2-6; length: 14; D: .; V: TRBV12-3/TRBV12-4; size: few; CDR3: CASSLFSGANVLTF; DNA: TGTGCCAGCAGTTTGTTCTCTGGGGCCAACGTCCTGACTTTC
J: TRBJ2-1; length: 16; D: TRBD2; V: TRBV6-5; size: many; CDR3: CASSTLKGGSRDEQFF; DNA: TGTGCCAGCAGTACCCTTAAGGGCGGGAGTAGGGATGAGCAGTTCTTC
J: TRBJ1-1; length: 14; D: .; V: TRBV27; size: few; CDR3: CASSEDSFHTEAFF; DNA: TGTGCCAGCTCAGAGGACAGTTTTCACACTGAAGCTTTCTTT
J: TRBJ1-3; length: 11; D: .; V: TRBV10-3; size: .; CDR3: CALEAGNTIYF; DNA: TGTGCCCTCGAGGCTGGAAACACCATATATTTT
J: TRBJ1-2; length: 14; D: .; V: TRBV5-1; size: many; CDR3: CASSLGDPNYGYTF; DNA: TGCGCCAGCAGCTTGGGGGATCCGAACTATGGCTACACCTTC
J: TRBJ2-1; length: 20; D: TRBD2; V: TRBV6-2/TRBV6-3; size: .; CDR3: CASSYSIVAGGDPYYNEQFF; DNA: TGTGCCAGCAGTTACTCGATCGTAGCGGGGGGGGATCCGTACTACAATGAGCAGTTCTTC
J: TRBJ2-7; length: 16; D: .; V: TRBV4-2; size: .; CDR3: CASSQVELLVRYEQYF; DNA: TGTGCCAGCAGCCAAGTCGAACTACTAGTTCGATACGAGCAGTACTTC
J: TRBJ2-7; length: 13; D: TRBD1; V: TRBV20-1; size: few; CDR3: CSARGQGPYEQYF; DNA: TGCAGTGCTAGGGGACAGGGTCCCTACGAGCAGTACTTC
J: TRBJ1-1; length: 15; D: .; V: TRBV12-3/TRBV12-4; size: few; CDR3: CASSPPGVGWTEAFF; DNA: TGTGCCAGCAGTCCCCCCGGGGTGGGGTGGACTGAAGCTTTCTTT
J: TRBJ1-1; length: 17; D: TRBD1; V: TRBV3-1; size: few; CDR3: CASSQDLTGWWNTEAFF; DNA: TGTGCCAGCAGCCAAGACCTGACAGGGTGGTGGAACACTGAAGCTTTCTTT
J: TRBJ2-7; length: 16; D: .; V: TRBV7-2; size: many; CDR3: CASSPPAGGISYEQYF; DNA: TGTGCCAGCAGCCCCCCTGCTGGAGGGATTTCCTACGAGCAGTACTTC
J: TRBJ1-2; length: 13; D: .; V: TRBV6-5; size: few; CDR3: CASRRVGDGGYTF; DNA: TGTGCCAGCAGAAGGGTTGGGGATGGTGGCTACACCTTC
J: TRBJ2-7; length: 15; D: .; V: TRBV5-1; size: few; CDR3: CASSLDTSGFYEQYF; DNA: TGCGCCAGCAGCTTGGACACTAGTGGGTTTTACGAGCAGTACTTC
J: TRBJ2-3; length: 15; D: TRBD2; V: TRBV27; size: few; CDR3: CASRQTSGGADTQYF; DNA: TGTGCCAGCAGACAAACTAGCGGGGGGGCAGATACGCAGTATTTT
J: TRBJ2-2; length: 16; D: TRBD1; V: TRBV7-2; size: few; CDR3: CASSLAGTARTGELFF; DNA: TGTGCCAGCAGCTTAGCCGGGACAGCTCGCACCGGGGAGCTGTTTTTT
J: TRBJ1-5; length: 13; D: .; V: TRBV30; size: .; CDR3: CAWSDRAAQPQHF; DNA: TGTGCCTGGAGTGACAGGGCCGCGCAGCCCCAGCATTTT
J: TRBJ2-7; length: 18; D: .; V: TRBV7-2; size: few; CDR3: CASSSRGRQERARNEQYF; DNA: TGTGCCAGCAGCTCTAGGGGGAGACAGGAAAGGGCGAGGAACGAGCAGTACTTC
J: TRBJ1-1; length: 11; D: .; V: TRBV29-1; size: many; CDR3: CSVDGTAEAFF; DNA: TGCAGCGTTGACGGGACTGCTGAAGCTTTCTTT